Sequencing of this T cell receptor beta chain was carried out in a study of PD-L1 blockade in urothelial cancer. Whole-study context: Between 0 and 3 chemotherapy regimens preceded treatment for each patient. The authors examined blood 3 weeks (second dose) and 6 weeks after treatment start. Across blood samples, T cells had a median count of roughly 140,000.

V was clipped by 0 bases and J by 8 bases, with 14 bases between them. Germline CDR1 and CDR2: MGHDK and SYGVNS. The length of the CDR3 is 15 residues. Described time point: pretreatment peripheral blood. Pretreatment sampling and on-treatment sampling together yielded between 1 and 8 samples for each patient. The repertoire was sequenced with immunoSEQ multiplex PCR; TCRdb's copy has only in-frame clones and lacks some. The sample lists 50,000 to 75,000 clones, 80% to 90% occurring once. The receptor was derived from a man between 65 and 79 years old with urothelial cancer. The starting material was PBMCs, obtained around atezolizumab (anti-PD-L1) treatment. The chain is built from TRBV25-1 and TRBJ2-1; D not certain. The CDR3: CASSEYSGFKDEQFF. The CDR3 DNA sequence: TGTGCCAGCAGTGAATATTCAGGATTTAAGGATGAGCAGTTCTTC.